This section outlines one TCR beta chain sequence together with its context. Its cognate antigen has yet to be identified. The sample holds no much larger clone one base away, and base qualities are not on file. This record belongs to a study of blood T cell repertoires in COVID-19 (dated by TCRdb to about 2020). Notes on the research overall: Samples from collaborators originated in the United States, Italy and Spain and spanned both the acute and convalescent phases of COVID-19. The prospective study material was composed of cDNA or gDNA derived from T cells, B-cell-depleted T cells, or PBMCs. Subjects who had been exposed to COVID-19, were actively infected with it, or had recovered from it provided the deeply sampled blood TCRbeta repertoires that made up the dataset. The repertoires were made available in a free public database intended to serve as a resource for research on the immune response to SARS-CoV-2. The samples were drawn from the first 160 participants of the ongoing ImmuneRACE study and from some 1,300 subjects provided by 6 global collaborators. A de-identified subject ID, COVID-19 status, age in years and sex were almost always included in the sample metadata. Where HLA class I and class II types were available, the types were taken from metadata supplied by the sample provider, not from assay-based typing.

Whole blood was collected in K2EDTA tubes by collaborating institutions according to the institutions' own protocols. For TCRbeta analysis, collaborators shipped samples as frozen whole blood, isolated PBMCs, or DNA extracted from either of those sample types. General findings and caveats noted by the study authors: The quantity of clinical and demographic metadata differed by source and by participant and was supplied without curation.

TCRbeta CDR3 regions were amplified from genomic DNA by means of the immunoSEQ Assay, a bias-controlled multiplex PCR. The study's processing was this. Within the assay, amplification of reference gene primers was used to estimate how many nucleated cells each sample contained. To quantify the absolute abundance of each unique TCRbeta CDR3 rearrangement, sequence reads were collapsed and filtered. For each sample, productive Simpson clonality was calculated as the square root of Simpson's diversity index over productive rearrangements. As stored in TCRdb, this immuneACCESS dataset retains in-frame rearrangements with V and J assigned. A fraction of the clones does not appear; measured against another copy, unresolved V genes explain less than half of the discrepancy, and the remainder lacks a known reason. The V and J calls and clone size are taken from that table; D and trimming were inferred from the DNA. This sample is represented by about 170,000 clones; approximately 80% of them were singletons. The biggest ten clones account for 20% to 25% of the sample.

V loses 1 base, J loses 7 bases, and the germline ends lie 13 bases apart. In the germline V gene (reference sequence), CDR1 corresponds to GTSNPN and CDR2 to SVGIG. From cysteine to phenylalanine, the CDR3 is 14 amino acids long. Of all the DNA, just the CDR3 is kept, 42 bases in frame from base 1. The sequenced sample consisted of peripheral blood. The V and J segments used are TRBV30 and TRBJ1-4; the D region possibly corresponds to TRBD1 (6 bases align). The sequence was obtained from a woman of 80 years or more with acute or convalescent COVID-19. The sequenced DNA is TGTGCCTGGAGTGAGGGGGAATTCGTTGAAAAACTGTTTTTT. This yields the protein CAWSEGEFVEKLFF.